This T cell receptor beta chain was profiled in a study of early stage breast cancer tumors. Study-level findings and limits: In about 85% of the 16 patients, blood comparison separated tumor from normal breast.

This clone was observed at least ten times. Its matching antigen is unknown. Repertoires were generated with immunoSEQ multiplex PCR, while TCRdb's copy carries only in-frame clones and drops some. The profile covers roughly 25,000 clones, with about 67% appearing a single time and 9.9% taken by the ten largest. Each tumor contributed about 19-55 mg of diced tissue. The clonotype comes from a person in their sixties with breast cancer. Sequencing was performed on breast tumor tissue.

As DNA, the CDR3 is TGTGCCAGCAGTGAGGGCCGGGATACGCAGTATTTT. It specifies CASSEGRDTQYF. The V call is TRBV6-1, the J call TRBJ2-3; D gene unclear. The CDR3 spans 12 residues. Trimming pared 3 bases from V and 6 bases from J, leaving 7 bases between. Germline V CDR1 and CDR2: MNHNS, SASEGT.